This entry is about one T cell receptor (beta chain). Its target is not known. One junction end disagrees with the germline gene, perhaps due to a read error. The PCR was carried out with 60 Vbeta primers and 13 Jbeta primers. Repertoires were generated with immunoSEQ multiplex PCR, while TCRdb's copy carries only in-frame clones and drops some. The sample records 130,000 to 150,000 clones, around three quarters being singletons. The sample originates from a study of cytomegalovirus exposure and HLA in healthy donors. General study points: On later analysis, the bulk of CMV-associated TCR beta chains appeared to be HLA-restricted.

The sequence derives from a man aged 25-40 years in good health and CMV-seronegative. Sequenced sample: PBMCs.

The CDR3 region has the DNA TGTGCCTGTTGGGGACAAGGGGGAGAGCCCCAGAATTTT. It yields the protein CACWGQGGEPQNF. The V call is TRBV30, the J call TRBJ1-5, with D possibly matching TRBD1 (6 bases). The CDR3 consists of 13 residues. Germline-derived CDR1 and CDR2 are GTSNPN and SVGIG (reference sequence). Complete variable domain (other parts from reference TRBV30 and TRBJ1-5): SQTIHQWPATLVQPVGSPLSLECTVEGTSNPNLYWYRQAAGRGLQLLFYSVGIGQISSEVPQNLSASRPQDRQFILSSKKLLLSDSGFYLCACWGQGGEPQNFGDGTRLSIL.